The 30 T cell receptor beta chains in this list originate from one sample, sequenced in a study of T cells in Graves' hyperthyroidism and ophthalmopathy. The CDR3 regions of TCR beta were amplified from RNA transcripts. Initially, a first-round RT-PCR of the TCR CDR3 employed the HTBI primer set. TCRdb reprocessed the multiplex PCR reads via MiXCR and lists one record per CDR3 protein. The sample records fewer than 450,000 distinct CDR3 sequences, around an eighth being singletons. The sequenced sample consisted of blood. The receptor source for this set is a man in his fifties with Graves' ophthalmopathy.

This clonotype has just a few counts. The chain is built from TRBV27 and TRBJ2-7; 9 positions agree with TRBD2. V gave up 6 bases and J gave up 0 bases; unmatched junction bases: 15. This CDR3 region has 18 residues. Per the germline V gene, CDR1 is MNHEY and CDR2 is SMNVEV (reference sequence). The CDR3 protein is CASSPQAGGISSSYEQYF. The DNA of the CDR3 is TGTGCCAGCAGCCCTCAGGCGGGAGGGATTTCGAGCTCCTACGAGCAGTACTTC.

This clonotype has ten or more counts. The genes are TRBV5-6 and TRBJ2-2; no clear D. This CDR3 region has 12 residues. Trimming took off 1 base at V and 4 bases at J, with 2 bases between the two ends. Germline loops: CDR1 SGHDT, CDR2 YYEEEE. In DNA, the CDR3 is TGTGCCAGCAGCTTGTTCACCGGGGAGCTGTTTTTT. Translated, it gives CASSLFTGELFF.

This clonotype was observed a few times. The chain combines TRBV12-3 or TRBV12-4 with TRBJ1-3, with unresolved D. The CDR3 extends over 20 amino acids. Trimming removed 4 bases from V and 0 bases from J, with 25 bases in between. The CDR3 region has the DNA TGTGCCAGCAGTTCAACCAGCGTCCGGGCAGGCGACTTCTCTGGAAACACCATATATTTT. This gives the protein CASSSTSVRAGDFSGNTIYF.

This clonotype has at least ten counts. Here the CDR3 DNA reads TGTGCCAGCAGTGAGAACGTAGCGGTCTCCTACAATGAGCAGTTCTTC. Its translation: CASSENVAVSYNEQFF. The chain recombines TRBV2 with TRBJ2-1; weak D call: TRBD2 (6 bases). The V and J ends lost 3 bases and 0 bases respectively, with 12 bases between them. There are 16 residues in the CDR3. Germline CDR1 SNHLY, CDR2 FYNNEI. The full variable domain, rest sourced from reference TRBV2 and TRBJ2-1, is EPEVTQTPSHQVTQMGQEVILRCVPISNHLYFYWYRQILGQKVEFLVSFYNNEISEKSEIFDDQFSVERPDGSNFTLKIRSTKLEDSAMYFCASSENVAVSYNEQFFGPGTRLTVL.

The chain couples TRBV29-1 to TRBJ2-3, with D tentatively TRBD1 (6 bases). The germline V gene has CDR1 SQVTM and CDR2 ANQGSEA. The CDR3 is made up of 14 amino acids. V dropped 6 bases and J dropped 0 bases, with 13 bases sitting between them. The CDR3: CSVRQAASTDTQYF. The CDR3 region has the DNA TGCAGCGTCCGACAGGCGGCTAGCACAGATACGCAGTATTTT.

The V call is TRBV5-5, the J call TRBJ2-1, with D possibly matching TRBD2 (5 bases). Trimming stripped 0 bases from V and 3 bases from J, with 10 bases between. CDR1 and CDR2 from the germline V gene are SGHKS and YYEKEE (reference sequence). The CDR3 spans 15 residues. DNA for the CDR3: TGTGCCAGCAGCTTGGAAAGCGGCCTCTACAATGAGCAGTTCTTC. The encoded protein is CASSLESGLYNEQFF.

Ten or more counts support this clonotype. The chain combines TRBV3-1 with TRBJ1-2; no clear D. Germline CDR1 LGHDT, CDR2 YNNKEL (reference sequence). This CDR3 spans 13 amino acids. Deletions cut 8 bases from V and 2 bases from J, with 12 bases between. The CDR3, as DNA: TGTGCCAGCCCGAGAGTGGAGAACTATGGCTACACCTTC. Its translation is CASPRVENYGYTF. Full variable domain (missing parts from reference TRBV3-1 and TRBJ1-2): DTAVSQTPKYLVTQMGNDKSIKCEQNLGHDTMYWYKQDSKKFLKIMFSYNNKELIINETVPNRFSPKSPDKAHLNLHINSLELGDSAVYFCASPRVENYGYTFGSGTRLTVV.

This clonotype has only a few counts. Because it lacks the conserved phenylalanine or tryptophan at the end, this CDR3 is likely a read error. This chain links TRBV7-8 with TRBJ2-7; D possibly uses TRBD1 or TRBD2 (6 bases each). The CDR3 covers 16 residues. Trimming removed 1 base at V and 1 base at J, with 14 bases between. CDR1 SGHVS and CDR2 FQNEAQ come from the germline V gene. The CDR3: CASSLVRGLTSYEQYS. In nucleotides, the CDR3 is TGTGCCAGCAGCTTAGTTCGGGGGCTTACGTCCTACGAGCAGTACTCC.

This chain connects TRBV14 to TRBJ1-1; possibly TRBD1 for D (6 bases). V was shortened by 6 bases and J by 7 bases, with 9 bases between the two germline ends. CDR1 is SGHDN and CDR2 is FVKESK in the germline V gene. CDR3 length: 11 residues. The CDR3: CASRGDNEAFF. DNA of the CDR3: TGTGCCAGCAGAGGGGACAATGAAGCTTTCTTT.

V and J are TRBV19 and TRBJ2-7; no definite D call. V was shortened by 1 base and J by 3 bases, with 13 bases between the two germline ends. The CDR3 is 15 amino acids. Germline V lookup: CDR1 LNHDA, CDR2 SQIVND (reference sequence). CDR3 nucleotides: TGTGCCAGTAGTATAGCGGGTCGTAGAGGCTACGAGCAGTACTTC. Translation gives CASSIAGRRGYEQYF.

This clonotype has ten or more counts. The chain carries TRBV28 and TRBJ2-7; 7 nucleotides match TRBD2. There are 13 residues in the CDR3. Germline lookup yields CDR1 MDHEN and CDR2 SYDVKM. J lost 3 bases, V lost 5 bases, and 4 bases had no gene match. The CDR3 region has the DNA TGTGCCAGCAGTGTTAGGGAGGGCTACGAGCAGTACTTC. This encodes CASSVREGYEQYF. The full variable domain, its missing parts supplied by reference TRBV28 and TRBJ2-7, is DVKVTQSSRYLVKRTGEKVFLECVQDMDHENMFWYRQDPGLGLRLIYFSYDVKMKEKGDIPEGYSVSREKKERFSLILESASTNQTSMYLCASSVREGYEQYFGPGTRLTVT.

This clonotype was seen repeatedly, ten times or more. J is TRBJ2-7 and V is TRBV2; 9 positions agree with TRBD1. The CDR3 totals 15 residues. The V gene's germline CDR1 is SNHLY and CDR2 FYNNEI. Losses at the gene ends were 3 bases for V and 3 bases for J; bases not matched to a gene: 6. DNA for the CDR3: TGTGCCAGCAGTGATACCGGGACAGGGAGCTACGAGCAGTACTTC. This translates into CASSDTGTGSYEQYF. Using reference TRBV2 and TRBJ2-7 for the parts outside the CDR3, the full variable domain is EPEVTQTPSHQVTQMGQEVILRCVPISNHLYFYWYRQILGQKVEFLVSFYNNEISEKSEIFDDQFSVERPDGSNFTLKIRSTKLEDSAMYFCASSDTGTGSYEQYFGPGTRLTVT.

This clonotype has ten or more counts. This chain joins TRBV18 and TRBJ1-1, with D possibly TRBD1 on 6 matching bases. The germline CDR1 and CDR2 sequences are KGHSH and LQKENI. With 3 bases removed from V and 2 bases from J, the gap between germline ends came to 13 bases. The CDR3 loop spans 15 amino acids. This CDR3 is CASSPAGQTNTEAFF. As DNA, the CDR3 is TGTGCCAGCTCACCCGCGGGACAAACAAACACTGAAGCTTTCTTT.

This rearrangement joins TRBV10-2 to TRBJ2-1, with 9 bases matching TRBD1. This CDR3 is built from 15 residues. The J segment lost 9 bases and the V segment lost 6 bases, leaving 12 bases of the junction unmatched. Germline CDR1 reads WSHSY; CDR2 reads SAAADI. For the CDR3, the DNA is TGCGCCAGCAGGAGACCGGGACAGGGAGATGCTGAGCAGTTCTTC. Protein sequence: CASRRPGQGDAEQFF.

V usage is TRBV9 and J usage is TRBJ2-7, with D possibly matching TRBD1 (6 bases). In germline, CDR1 is SGDLS, CDR2 YYNGEE. The CDR3 is 15 amino acids. V was shortened by 3 bases and J by 0 bases, with 13 bases between the two germline ends. The CDR3 spells CASSATGTFSYEQYF. CDR3 DNA: TGTGCCAGCAGCGCGACAGGTACTTTCTCCTACGAGCAGTACTTC.

The chain employs TRBV15 and TRBJ2-1; 9 nucleotides align to TRBD2. The CDR3 sequence is 16 residues long. The junction had 9 bases not matched to a gene; V was cut back by 5 bases and J by 4 bases. Germline assignment: CDR1 LNHNV and CDR2 YYDKDF (reference sequence). CDR3 DNA sequence: TGTGCCACCAGCGGACTGCCTAGCGGGATATACAATGAGCAGTTCTTC. Translated, it gives CATSGLPSGIYNEQFF.

V usage is TRBV5-1 and J usage is TRBJ2-5, with 14 bases identical to TRBD2. The CDR3 is made up of 16 amino acids. Germline V gene lookup returns CDR1 SGHRS and CDR2 YFSETQ. The V and J ends lost 4 bases and 6 bases, in that order; junction bases with no gene match: 8. The CDR3 region has the DNA TGCGCCAGCAGCCTAGGGACTAGCGGGAGTATGAAGACCCAGTACTTC. Encoded protein: CASSLGTSGSMKTQYF.

In this sample, this clonotype turned up many times. V is TRBV6-2 or TRBV6-3 and J is TRBJ2-1; 11 positions agree with TRBD2. Germline values: CDR1 MNHEY, CDR2 SVGEGT. V shed 7 bases and J 7 bases; nucleotides not matched to a gene: 6. The length of the CDR3 is 14 residues. The CDR3 DNA sequence: TGTGCCAGCACCAGACTAGCGGGAACGAATGAGCAGTTCTTC. Its protein is CASTRLAGTNEQFF.

V is TRBV10-3 and J is TRBJ1-2; TRBD1 matches 12 bases. V lost 5 bases, J lost 7 bases, and 5 bases stayed unmatched. The CDR3 length is 14 residues. Germline V gene lookup returns CDR1 ENHRY and CDR2 SYGVKD. CDR3 sequence (DNA): TGTGCCATCAGTCCCGGGACAGGGGGCTTTGGCTACACCTTC. Its protein product is CAISPGTGGFGYTF.

The V gene is TRBV19, the J gene TRBJ2-7; 10 nucleotides line up with TRBD2. Germline CDR1 reads LNHDA; CDR2 reads SQIVND (reference sequence). CDR3 length: 13 residues. J was trimmed by 6 bases and V by 7 bases; bases with no gene match: 6. The CDR3 nucleotides read TGTGCCAGTAACAACGGACTAGCGGTCGAGCAGTACTTC. This encodes CASNNGLAVEQYF.

This clonotype was seen repeatedly, ten times or more. The chain joins TRBV4-1 to TRBJ1-5; perhaps TRBD1 as D (6 bases). CDR3 length equals 14 residues. V was cut by 2 bases and J by 4 bases, with 9 bases left in between. Germline CDR1 MGHRA, CDR2 YSYEKL. Written as DNA, the CDR3 is TGCGCCAGCAGCCAAACGACAGGAAATCAGCCCCAGCATTTT. As protein: CASSQTTGNQPQHF.

This clonotype turned up a few times. This chain connects TRBV27 to TRBJ1-2, with TRBD1 as a possible D gene (6 bases). Per germline, CDR1 MNHEY and CDR2 SMNVEV (reference sequence). The CDR3 contains 12 residues. Trimming left V 8 bases short and J 5 bases short, with 12 bases between. In nucleotides, the CDR3 is TGTGCCAGCGGCCCTACAGGGTATGGCTACACCTTC. This gives the protein CASGPTGYGYTF.

This clonotype appeared many times. This rearrangement joins TRBV9 to TRBJ2-1; TRBD2 matches 10 bases. J lost 4 bases, V lost 0 bases, and 13 bases had no gene match. The germline gives CDR1 SGDLS, CDR2 YYNGEE. The CDR3 is made up of 19 amino acids. This CDR3 is CASSVGGRASGSQYNEQFF. CDR3 bases: TGTGCCAGCAGCGTAGGTGGTAGGGCTAGCGGGAGCCAATACAATGAGCAGTTCTTC. Complete variable domain (other parts from reference TRBV9 and TRBJ2-1): DSGVTQTPKHLITATGQRVTLRCSPRSGDLSVYWYQQSLDQGLQFLIQYYNGEERAKGNILERFSAQQFPDLHSELNLSSLELGDSALYFCASSVGGRASGSQYNEQFFGPGTRLTVL.

This clonotype occurred a few times. The chain recombines TRBV6-1 with TRBJ2-2; 8 nucleotides agree with TRBD2. Per germline, CDR1 MNHNS and CDR2 SASEGT. This CDR3 is 15 amino acids long. V shed 5 bases, J shed 4 bases, and the junction held 6 bases outside the gene matches. The CDR3 loop is CASSYESGSTGELFF. The CDR3 coding sequence is TGTGCCAGCAGTTACGAGAGCGGGAGCACCGGGGAGCTGTTTTTT.

This clonotype occurred many times. The V call is TRBV11-2, the J call TRBJ2-1; D not resolved. V was cut by 5 bases and J by 9 bases, with 8 bases left in between. This CDR3 contains 11 residues. Germline V gives CDR1 SGHAT, CDR2 FQNNGV. CDR3 bases: TGTGCCAGCAGCCTCGTTAGTGAGCAGTTCTTC. Amino acids: CASSLVSEQFF.

The chain uses TRBV6-5 and TRBJ2-2; no reliable D call. Per the germline V gene, CDR1 is MNHEY and CDR2 is SVGAGI. The CDR3 loop spans 17 amino acids. V was cut by 0 bases and J by 0 bases, with 11 bases left in between. DNA for the CDR3: TGTGCCAGCAGTTACTCGAGGCCAACTACGAACACCGGGGAGCTGTTTTTT. The encoded protein is CASSYSRPTTNTGELFF.

This clonotype was seen only a few times. The J gene is TRBJ1-1, the V gene TRBV14; no firm D call. This CDR3 has 14 residues. CDR1 and CDR2 (germline): SGHDN, FVKESK. Trimming removed 1 base from V and 4 bases from J, with 10 bases in between. The CDR3 DNA sequence: TGTGCCAGCAGCCAAGGGAGACGCCTCACTGAAGCTTTCTTT. Its protein is CASSQGRRLTEAFF. Supplemented by reference TRBV14 and TRBJ1-1, the full variable domain reads EAGVTQFPSHSVIEKGQTVTLRCDPISGHDNLYWYRRVMGKEIKFLLHFVKESKQDESGMPNNRFLAERTGGTYSTLKVQPAELEDSGVYFCASSQGRRLTEAFFGQGTRLTVV.

The V call is TRBV5-1, the J call TRBJ1-1, with 11 bases that match TRBD1. The CDR3 consists of 18 residues. Trimming removed 3 bases from V and 3 bases from J; junction bases left unmatched: 13. Germline values: CDR1 SGHRS, CDR2 YFSETQ. DNA of the CDR3: TGCGCCAGCAGCTCTCAATCGGGACAGGGGGGCCAGGACACTGAAGCTTTCTTT. It codes for CASSSQSGQGGQDTEAFF.

The V and J genes are TRBV29-1 and TRBJ1-2, with D unresolved. The V end lost 0 bases, the J end lost 4 bases, and 15 bases lay between the germline ends. Germline V lookup: CDR1 SQVTM, CDR2 ANQGSEA. The CDR3 is 15 amino acids. CDR3 DNA: TGCAGCGTTGAAGATCATCCGGACGAGGGCTATGGCTACACCTTC. Encoded protein: CSVEDHPDEGYGYTF.

This chain links TRBV18 with TRBJ2-5; the match to TRBD2 covers 9 bases. CDR3 size: 15 residues. The germline gives CDR1 KGHSH, CDR2 LQKENI. Trimming cost V 3 bases and J 3 bases; bases outside gene matches: 5. CDR3 nucleotide sequence: TGTGCCAGCTCACCGAATGGCGGGGGGGAAGAGACCCAGTACTTC. Amino acid sequence: CASSPNGGGEETQYF.